Following are 3 T cell receptor beta chains from one sample sequenced in a study of cytomegalovirus exposure and HLA in healthy donors. Amplification used 60 Vbeta primers and 13 Jbeta primers. Generated by immunoSEQ multiplex PCR, the TCRdb table keeps only in-frame clones and is missing some. The sample records around 130,000 clones, around three quarters being singletons. Sequencing was done on a sample of PBMCs. The receptor set was obtained from a male donor in good health and CMV-seronegative.

The chain has TRBV7-2 and TRBJ1-4; tentatively, D is TRBD1 (6 bases). V dropped 5 bases and J dropped 4 bases, with 17 bases sitting between them. Germline CDR1 reads SGHTA; CDR2 reads FQGNSA. This CDR3 has 16 amino acids. The chain's CDR3 is CASSRYTGKINEKLFF. CDR3 nucleotides: TGTGCCAGCAGCAGGTACACAGGGAAAATTAATGAAAAACTGTTTTTT.

This chain connects TRBV6-1 to TRBJ2-2; 7 bases map to TRBD2. The CDR3 sequence is 14 residues long. V shed 1 base and J 4 bases; nucleotides not matched to a gene: 0. Germline-derived CDR1 and CDR2 are MNHNS and SASEGT. The chain's CDR3 is CASSEGTSTGELFF. CDR3 nucleotide sequence: TGTGCCAGCAGTGAAGGGACTAGCACCGGGGAGCTGTTTTTT.

In its sample, this clone was seen once. V and J are TRBV30 and TRBJ1-2; TRBD1 matches 9 bases. CDR3 length: 16 amino acids. The germline CDR1 and CDR2 sequences are GTSNPN and SVGIG (reference sequence). Trimming removed 0 bases from V and 6 bases from J; junction bases left unmatched: 11. The CDR3 DNA reads as TGTGCCTGGAGTGTACTCCGACAGGGGGGCCTAGATGGCTACACCTTC. Protein: CAWSVLRQGGLDGYTF.